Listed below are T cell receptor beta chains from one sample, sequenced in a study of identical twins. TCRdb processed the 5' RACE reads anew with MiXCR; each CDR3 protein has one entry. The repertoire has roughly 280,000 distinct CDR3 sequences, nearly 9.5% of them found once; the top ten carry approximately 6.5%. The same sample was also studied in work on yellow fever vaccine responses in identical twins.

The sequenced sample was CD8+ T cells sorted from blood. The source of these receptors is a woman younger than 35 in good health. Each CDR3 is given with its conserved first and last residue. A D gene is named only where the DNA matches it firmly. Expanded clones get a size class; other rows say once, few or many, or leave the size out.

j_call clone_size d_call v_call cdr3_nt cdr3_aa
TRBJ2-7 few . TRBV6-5 TGTGCCAGCAGTTACTCGAGCGAGTCCTACTCCTACGAGCAGTACTTC CASSYSSESYSYEQYF
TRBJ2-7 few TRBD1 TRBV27 TGTGCCAGCAGTTTCACCGGGACAGCGCTCGAGGGGCAGTACTTC CASSFTGTALEGQYF
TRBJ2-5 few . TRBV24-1 TGTGCCACCAGTGATCAGGGCACCCAGTACTTC CATSDQGTQYF
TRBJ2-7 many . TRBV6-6 TGTGCCAGCAGCCAGAGAATCTACGAGCAGTACTTC CASSQRIYEQYF
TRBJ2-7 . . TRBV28 TGTGCCAGCAGCCGTTATACCTACGAGCAGTACTTC CASSRYTYEQYF
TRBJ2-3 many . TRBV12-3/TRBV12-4 TGTGCCAGCAGTTTAAGGCAGGGCGGGACAGATACGCAGTATTTT CASSLRQGGTDTQYF
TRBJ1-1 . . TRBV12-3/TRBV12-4 TGTGCCAGCAGTTTAATCGGGGGGCACACTGAAGCTTTCTTT CASSLIGGHTEAFF
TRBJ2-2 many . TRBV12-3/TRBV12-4 TGTGCCAGCAGCCGCAGTGACCCGGGGACCGGGGAGCTGTTTTTT CASSRSDPGTGELFF
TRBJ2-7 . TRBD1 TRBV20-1 TGCAGTGCTAGAGAATTCGGGACAGATATCTACGAGCAGTACTTC CSAREFGTDIYEQYF
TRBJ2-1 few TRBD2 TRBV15 TGTGCCACCAGACCCATTTCCGGGACTAGCGGGAGTAATGAGCAGTTCTTC CATRPISGTSGSNEQFF
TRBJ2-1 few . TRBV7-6 TGTGCCAGCAGCTTTCTCTTTTCTCGGGGTCTCTCCTACAATGAGCAGTTCTTC CASSFLFSRGLSYNEQFF
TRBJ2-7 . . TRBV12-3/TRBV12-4 TGTGCCAGCACCCTGCGGGACCGTCGCCAGGACGAGCAGTACTTC CASTLRDRRQDEQYF
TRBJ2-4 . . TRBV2 TGTGCCAGCAGAACCGACAGGGAGGGGAACATTCAGTACTTC CASRTDREGNIQYF
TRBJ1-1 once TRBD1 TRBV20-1 TGCAGTGCTCCCCGGCCGGGACAGGGGGCTAGGGCTTTCTTT CSAPRPGQGARAFF
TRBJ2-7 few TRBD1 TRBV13 TGTGCCAGCAGCTCCCCGGGACAGGGTTCTACAAGCTACGAGCAGTACTTC CASSSPGQGSTSYEQYF
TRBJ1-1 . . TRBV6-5 TGTGCCAGCAGTTACTCGGGGGGTTTCACTGAAGCTTTCTTT CASSYSGGFTEAFF
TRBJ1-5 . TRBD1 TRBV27 TGTGCCAGCAGTCCTCAACGGGACAGGCGGCAGCCCCAGCATTTT CASSPQRDRRQPQHF
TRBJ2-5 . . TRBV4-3 TGCGCCAGCAGCCAAGATAGACAGAGACAAGAGACCCAGTACTTC CASSQDRQRQETQYF
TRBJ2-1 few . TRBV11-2 TGTGCCAGCAGCCCCGGGGTCGGTGAGCAGTTCTTC CASSPGVGEQFF
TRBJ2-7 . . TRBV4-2 TGTGCCAGCAGCCAGCAAAGAGGGACCATGGAGTCCTACGAGCAGTACTTC CASSQQRGTMESYEQYF
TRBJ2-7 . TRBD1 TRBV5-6 TGTGCCATCGGCGGCCGGGACAGCTTCGAGCAGTACTTC CAIGGRDSFEQYF
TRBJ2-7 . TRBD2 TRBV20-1 TGCAGTGCTACAACTCCGGGACTACCAGCCTACGAGCAGTACTTC CSATTPGLPAYEQYF
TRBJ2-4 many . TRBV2 TGTGCCAGCAGTGAAAGTCAAATCAATTTGGCCAAAAACATTCAGTACTTC CASSESQINLAKNIQYF